The rows below give T cell receptor beta chains drawn from one sample of a study of T cells after posttransplantation cyclophosphamide. The method was immunoSEQ multiplex PCR; TCRdb's version includes in-frame clones alone and lacks a portion of them. There are 25,000 to 35,000 clones in the sample, none observed a single time. The sequenced sample consisted of PBMCs. The receptor source for this set is a woman in her twenties or thirties in good health and a related stem cell transplant donor. The CDR3 runs from the conserved cysteine through the conserved F or W. D genes are given only for firm matches. Some rows have no size entry. The others give once, few or many, or a class for an expanded clone.

TRBV4-2	TRBJ2-2	TRBD2	16	NA	TGTGCCAGCAGCCAAGTTAGCGGGGGACGTGTCAGGGAGCTGTTTTTT	CASSQVSGGRVRELFF
TRBV29-1	TRBJ1-5	NA	13	few	TGCAGCGTTGAAGTAGCCGGGAATCAGCCCCAGCATTTT	CSVEVAGNQPQHF
TRBV5-6	TRBJ2-5	NA	13	NA	TGTGCCAGCAACAGCGCGGGGCCAGAGACCCAGTACTTC	CASNSAGPETQYF
TRBV7-9	TRBJ1-5	TRBD1	16	many	TGTGCCAGCAGCACCTTCACAGGGGCAGGCAATCAGCCCCAGCATTTT	CASSTFTGAGNQPQHF
TRBV19	TRBJ1-2	TRBD1	14	many	TGTGCCAGTAGTATACTGGGACAGAGATCCCGCTACACCTTC	CASSILGQRSRYTF
TRBV12-3/TRBV12-4	TRBJ1-2	TRBD1	16	NA	TGTGCCAGCAGTTTGGCGGGGACAGGGGGCGCCTATGGCTACACCTTC	CASSLAGTGGAYGYTF
TRBV5-1	TRBJ1-1	NA	13	many	TGCGCCAGCAGCCCCGACAAGAACACTGAAGCTTTCTTT	CASSPDKNTEAFF
TRBV29-1	TRBJ1-1	NA	11	many	TGCAGCGTTCCCCAGAACACTGAAGCTTTCTTT	CSVPQNTEAFF
TRBV6-1	TRBJ2-7	TRBD1	16	many	TGTGCCAGCAGTGACCGACAGGGGGCAAGCCTCTACGAGCAGTACTTC	CASSDRQGASLYEQYF
TRBV2	TRBJ2-5	TRBD1	14	NA	TGTGCCGTCCCGACAGGGGCGGTGGAAGAGACCCAGTACTTC	CAVPTGAVEETQYF
TRBV5-1	TRBJ2-3	TRBD2	14	many	TGCGCCAGCAGCTTGTCAGCGGGGGTAGATACGCAGTATTTT	CASSLSAGVDTQYF
TRBV7-3	TRBJ2-1	TRBD1	15	many	TGTGCCAGCAGTTCGGACAGGGCCGGATTCAATGAGCAGTTCTTC	CASSSDRAGFNEQFF
TRBV12-3/TRBV12-4	TRBJ2-5	NA	15	few	TGTGCCAGCAGCCTACCCGACTGGTACCAAGAGACCCAGTACTTC	CASSLPDWYQETQYF
TRBV12-3/TRBV12-4	TRBJ2-1	NA	13	NA	TGTGCCAGCAGTCCACCTGACAGTAATGAGCAGTTCTTC	CASSPPDSNEQFF
TRBV10-3	TRBJ2-1	TRBD1	11	many	TGTGCCTTAGGGGGCGGTGGTGAGCAGTTCTTC	CALGGGGEQFF
TRBV5-4	TRBJ2-1	TRBD2	15	few	TGTGCCAGCAGCTTGGCGGGGGGGCGTGACAATGAGCAGTTCTTC	CASSLAGGRDNEQFF
TRBV4-3	TRBJ2-1	NA	15	many	TGCGCCAGCAGCCAAGGGACTGGTACCTACAATGAGCAGTTCTTC	CASSQGTGTYNEQFF
TRBV6-2/TRBV6-3	TRBJ2-1	NA	15	many	TGTGCCAGCAGTTACGGGAACAGGGCGGTCAATGAGCAGTTCTTC	CASSYGNRAVNEQFF
TRBV15	TRBJ2-7	TRBD1	14	many	TGTGCCACCAGCATTGAGACAGGGTCCTACGAGCAGTACTTC	CATSIETGSYEQYF
TRBV5-1	TRBJ1-1	NA	14	NA	TGCGCCAGCAGCTTCGGGGATTCGAACACTGAAGCTTTCTTT	CASSFGDSNTEAFF
TRBV4-3	TRBJ2-3	TRBD1	17	many	TGCGCCAGCAGCCAAGATCCCGGGACAGGGGGAACAGATACGCAGTATTTT	CASSQDPGTGGTDTQYF
TRBV11-2	TRBJ1-1	NA	15	many	TGTGCCAGCAGCTCGATTTGGGACTTTTACACTGAAGCTTTCTTT	CASSSIWDFYTEAFF
TRBV5-1	TRBJ2-3	NA	15	few	TGCGCCAGCAGCCGTGAGCGGGCGGGGATGGATACGCAGTATTTT	CASSRERAGMDTQYF
TRBV18	TRBJ1-2	TRBD1	14	NA	TGTGCCAGCTCACTTCAGGGGGCAGAATCTGGCTACACCTTC	CASSLQGAESGYTF
TRBV6-2/TRBV6-3	TRBJ2-1	NA	15	many	TGTGCCAGTTCCGTCTTGGGGCCTCAACAAAGTGAGCAGTTCTTC	CASSVLGPQQSEQFF
TRBV5-1	TRBJ2-6	NA	15	many	TGCGCCAGCAGCTTGGGCAGGGCTGGGGCCAACGTCCTGACTTTC	CASSLGRAGANVLTF
TRBV7-2	TRBJ2-1	TRBD1	15	few	TGTGCCAGCAGCTTACAGGGGGTCTCCTACAATGAGCAGTTCTTC	CASSLQGVSYNEQFF
TRBV23-1	TRBJ1-3	NA	15	many	TGCGCCAGCAGTCAATGGCAAGGGCCCGGAAACACCATATATTTT	CASSQWQGPGNTIYF
TRBV27	TRBJ2-7	NA	19	many	TGTGCCAGCAGTTCTCGTTTCACAAGGCAGCAGGCCCGATCCTACGAGCAGTACTTC	CASSSRFTRQQARSYEQYF
TRBV10-3	TRBJ2-1	NA	15	many	TGTGCCATCACCGGGGGGCGCCCCCTATTCGATGAGCAGTTCTTC	CAITGGRPLFDEQFF
TRBV23-1	TRBJ2-7	TRBD1	13	many	TGCGCCAGCCCGGACAGGGTCTCCTACGAGCAGTACTTC	CASPDRVSYEQYF
TRBV29-1	TRBJ1-2	TRBD1	15	NA	TGCAGCGTTGAAGAAGGGGATCCAGGGGGCATCGGCTACACCTTC	CSVEEGDPGGIGYTF
TRBV2	TRBJ1-1	NA	14	NA	TGTGCCAGCAGTGAGGCAGGAACCAACACTGAAGCTTTCTTT	CASSEAGTNTEAFF
TRBV28	TRBJ1-4	NA	14	many	TGTGCCAGCAGTTTATCTCGAACTAATGAAAAACTGTTTTTT	CASSLSRTNEKLFF
TRBV19	TRBJ1-1	TRBD1	15	many	TGTGCCAGCCGGGACAGGAACTCACCTGACACTGAAGCTTTCTTT	CASRDRNSPDTEAFF
TRBV11-3	TRBJ1-1	NA	13	many	TGTGCCAGCAGCTTAATTCGGGACACTGAAGCTTTCTTT	CASSLIRDTEAFF
TRBV12-3/TRBV12-4	TRBJ2-3	NA	15	NA	TGTGCCAGCAGTTTTGCGCGTTCTAGAACAGATACGCAGTATTTT	CASSFARSRTDTQYF
TRBV6-5	TRBJ1-2	NA	13	NA	TGTGCCAGCAGTTACTCGGCGGGCTATGGCTACACCTTC	CASSYSAGYGYTF
TRBV5-6	TRBJ1-2	NA	13	many	TGTGCCAGCAGCTTAGGGGGGGGCTATGGCTACACCTTC	CASSLGGGYGYTF
TRBV4-1	TRBJ2-5	TRBD2	15	many	TGCGCCAGCCGCTCTAGCGGGGGGACGCAAGAGACCCAGTACTTC	CASRSSGGTQETQYF
TRBV7-2	TRBJ1-5	NA	15	many	TGTGCCAGCAGCTTAGTCAGGGATAGCAATCAGCCCCAGCATTTT	CASSLVRDSNQPQHF
TRBV10-1	TRBJ2-1	NA	16	many	TGCGCCAGCAGTGATCGGACGGGGAGGGGGGGGAATGAGCAGTTCTTC	CASSDRTGRGGNEQFF